This section outlines one TCR beta chain sequence together with its context. Its antigen is not identified. CDR3 length equals 13 residues. The ends were cut back, 7 bases at V and 1 base at J, with 10 bases in the middle. In germline, CDR1 is MDHEN, CDR2 SYDVKM. TCRdb analysed the 5' RACE reads with MiXCR anew, one entry per CDR3 protein. The sample shows some 600,000 distinct CDR3 sequences, roughly 12% of them seen only once. This record belongs to a study of T cells after yellow fever vaccination. General study points: Primary-vaccination clones mostly resurfaced post-booster (96% CD4, more than 85% CD8). Clonotypes found in both CD4 and CD8 compartments made up a small share. In FACS-sorted repertoires, abundant clonotypes from the bulk population could appear as contaminants.

Source: PBMCs, taken on the day of the yellow fever booster vaccination. The origin of this receptor is a man aged 25-40 years who received the YFV17D yellow fever vaccine. The V gene is TRBV28, the J gene TRBJ1-1; D might be TRBD1 (6 bases). The CDR3 region has the DNA TGTGCCAGCACGGACAGCCAGAACACTGAAGCTTTCTTT. Amino acids: CASTDSQNTEAFF. The full variable domain, in which reference TRBV28 and TRBJ1-1 provide the parts outside the CDR3, is DVKVTQSSRYLVKRTGEKVFLECVQDMDHENMFWYRQDPGLGLRLIYFSYDVKMKEKGDIPEGYSVSREKKERFSLILESASTNQTSMYLCASTDSQNTEAFFGQGTRLTVV.